One sample yielded the 8 T cell receptor beta chains listed below, sequenced in a study of early T cells in non-severe SARS-CoV-2 infection. TCRdb reanalysed the 5' RACE reads using MiXCR and keeps one entry per CDR3 protein. Here the sample spans more than 75,000 distinct CDR3 sequences, 13% being singletons. The sequenced sample consisted of whole blood. All receptors derive from an adult who was a healthcare worker with PCR-confirmed SARS-CoV-2 infection or an uninfected control (not recorded which).

This clonotype was counted only a few times. The chain joins TRBV29-1 to TRBJ1-1; TRBD1 matches at 7 bases. V was clipped by 8 bases and J by 4 bases; unmatched bases: 16. Germline V CDR1 and CDR2: SQVTM, ANQGSEA. This CDR3 has 15 residues. The CDR3 spells CSSKPQGGNPTEAFF. CDR3 nucleotides: TGCAGCTCCAAACCGCAGGGGGGAAATCCCACTGAAGCTTTCTTT.

This clonotype was picked up many times. The J gene is TRBJ2-3, the V gene TRBV29-1; 7 bases align to TRBD2. Trimming took 5 bases from V and 3 from J; bases not matched to a gene: 11. The CDR3 sequence is 15 residues long. Germline V lookup: CDR1 SQVTM, CDR2 ANQGSEA. The CDR3 DNA reads as TGCAGCGTTTCGGGAAGCGGGGCGCCTACAGATACGCAGTATTTT. It encodes CSVSGSGAPTDTQYF.

This clonotype has at least ten counts. The gene calls are TRBV6-6 and TRBJ1-5; D ambiguous. The CDR3 covers 16 residues. Germline values: CDR1 MNHNY, CDR2 SVGAGI (reference sequence). V was shortened by 6 bases and J by 1 base, with 16 bases between the two germline ends. The CDR3 reads CASRSMGRSSNQPQHF. CDR3 nucleotides: TGTGCCAGCAGATCGATGGGCCGGTCGAGCAATCAGCCCCAGCATTTT.

V and J are TRBV14 and TRBJ1-1; 9 bases are a match to TRBD1. The length of the CDR3 is 16 residues. The ends lost 4 bases at V and 5 bases at J; junction bases unmatched: 11. The germline gives CDR1 SGHDN, CDR2 FVKESK. This CDR3 is CASSPIRGTGRTEAFF. The CDR3 DNA reads as TGTGCCAGCAGCCCAATTAGAGGGACAGGGAGAACTGAAGCTTTCTTT.

This clonotype showed up just a few times. This rearrangement joins TRBV28 to TRBJ2-7; 10 positions match TRBD2. The V gene's germline CDR1 is MDHEN and CDR2 SYDVKM. The V and J ends lost 8 bases and 6 bases, in that order; junction bases with no gene match: 7. The CDR3 sequence is 13 residues long. The CDR3 sequence: CASGTSVSLEQYF. In nucleotides, the CDR3 is TGTGCCAGCGGGACTAGCGTGTCTCTCGAGCAGTACTTC.

V usage is TRBV3-1 and J usage is TRBJ2-1, with TRBD2 matching over 11 bases. The CDR3 loop spans 17 amino acids. The V segment lost 2 bases and the J segment 5 bases; nucleotides outside the gene matches: 8. Per germline, CDR1 LGHDT and CDR2 YNNKEL (reference sequence). CDR3 sequence reads: CASSQWGLAGGDNEQFF. The CDR3 DNA follows: TGTGCCAGCAGCCAATGGGGTCTAGCGGGAGGCGACAATGAGCAGTTCTTC.

This clonotype was picked up many times. This chain links TRBV5-4 with TRBJ2-1, with D unresolved. V lost 2 bases and J lost 5, with 5 bases in between. The CDR3 is made up of 12 amino acids. Looked up from germline, CDR1 is SGHNT and CDR2 is YYREEE (reference sequence). The CDR3: CASSLFNNEQFF. Written as DNA, the CDR3 is TGTGCCAGCAGCTTATTTAACAATGAGCAGTTCTTC.

This clonotype showed up many times. The chain links TRBV18 to TRBJ2-7, with 7 bases that match TRBD2. Germline V gene sequence: CDR1 KGHSH, CDR2 LQKENI. The junction had 7 bases not matched to a gene; V was cut back by 3 bases and J by 2 bases. CDR3 length: 15 residues. This CDR3 reads CASSPQAGRPYEQYF. In DNA, the CDR3 is TGTGCCAGCTCACCGCAAGCGGGACGGCCCTACGAGCAGTACTTC.